Listed below are T cell receptor beta chains from one sample, sequenced in a study of shared clonotypes between healthy human individuals. Produced via immunoSEQ multiplex PCR; TCRdb's table is partial and in-frame only. The table includes roughly 2.2 million clones, 93% detected once. The sequencing sample was made of naive CD4+ T cells from PBMCs. The receptors were gathered from a man aged 18 to 35 in good health. Some clones in this sample may be carry-over from other donors' samples. CDR3s include the opening cysteine and the closing phenylalanine or tryptophan. The order of the fields is J gene, D gene, V gene, clone size, CDR3 protein, CDR3 DNA. The D gene is left open where the match is weak. The listing skips clone size in some rows; elsewhere it reads once, few, many or a size class.

TRBJ1-6 | TRBD1 | TRBV4-2 | . | CASSQWYQDRGNSPLHF | TGTGCCAGCAGCCAATGGTACCAGGACAGGGGGAATTCACCCCTCCACTTT
TRBJ2-5 | TRBD2 | TRBV30 | . | CASTSGVLQETQYF | TGTGCCAGCACTAGCGGGGTATTACAAGAGACCCAGTACTTC
TRBJ2-4 | TRBD2 | TRBV25-1 | . | CASSELSGSNNIQYF | TGTGCCAGCAGTGAACTTAGCGGGAGTAATAACATTCAGTACTTC
TRBJ2-3 | TRBD2 | TRBV7-2 | . | CASSPFSGGTDTQYF | TGTGCCAGCAGCCCATTTAGCGGGGGCACAGATACGCAGTATTTT
TRBJ1-2 | TRBD1 | TRBV4-2 | . | CASSQEGTGIYGYTF | TGTGCCAGCAGCCAGGAAGGGACAGGGATCTATGGCTACACCTTC
TRBJ1-1 | . | TRBV6-5 | . | CASSPAGRTEAFF | TGTGCCAGCAGCCCTGCGGGAAGGACTGAAGCTTTCTTT
TRBJ1-6 | . | TRBV4-1 | . | CASSHLGLIEESPLHF | TGCGCCAGCAGCCACTTGGGACTCATAGAGGAGTCACCCCTCCACTTT
TRBJ2-1 | . | TRBV2 | once | CASSEHGSVSSYNEQFF | TGTGCCAGCAGTGAGCACGGTTCCGTTTCCTCCTACAATGAGCAGTTCTTC
TRBJ2-1 | . | TRBV4-2 | once | CASSLADNEQFF | TGTGCCAGCAGCCTAGCGGACAATGAGCAGTTCTTC
TRBJ2-1 | . | TRBV5-6 | . | CASSAGLYSYNEQFF | TGTGCCAGCAGCGCGGGACTCTACTCCTACAATGAGCAGTTCTTC
TRBJ2-4 | . | TRBV30 | . | CAWTLRGDREDIQYF | TGTGCCTGGACCCTAAGGGGTGACAGGGAGGACATTCAGTACTTC
TRBJ2-3 | TRBD2 | TRBV5-1 | . | CASSLGGLAGASTDTQYF | TGCGCCAGCAGCTTGGGTGGACTAGCGGGAGCTAGCACAGATACGCAGTATTTT
TRBJ2-5 | . | TRBV29-1 | . | CSGGGAYQETQYF | TGCAGCGGGGGGGGCGCCTATCAAGAGACCCAGTACTTC
TRBJ1-2 | TRBD1 | TRBV28 | . | CASSNRNQGAEGYTF | TGTGCCAGCAGCAACCGGAACCAGGGGGCTGAGGGCTACACCTTC
TRBJ2-3 | . | TRBV5-1 | once | CASSLEGRGTDTQYF | TGCGCCAGCAGCTTGGAGGGGCGGGGCACAGATACGCAGTATTTT
TRBJ1-1 | TRBD1 | TRBV14 | . | CASSHLRDRSRNTEAFF | TGTGCCAGCAGCCATCTCCGGGACAGGTCAAGGAACACTGAAGCTTTCTTT
TRBJ2-5 | TRBD1 | TRBV5-4 | . | CASSGGQGAWETQYF | TGTGCCAGCAGCGGGGGACAGGGGGCATGGGAGACCCAGTACTTC
TRBJ2-2 | . | TRBV11-3 | . | CASSPQTGNTGELFF | TGTGCCAGCAGCCCTCAGACAGGCAACACCGGGGAGCTGTTTTTT
TRBJ1-3 | TRBD1 | TRBV6-1 | . | CASRAGTGGNTIYF | TGTGCCAGCAGAGCCGGGACAGGTGGAAACACCATATATTTT